The 31 T cell receptor beta chains in this list originate from one sample, sequenced in a study of OX40 agonist ivuxolimab in advanced cancers. TCRdb's table, derived via immunoSEQ multiplex PCR, lists solely in-frame clones and lacks some. In the table there are approximately 59,000 clones, roughly 77% of which are singletons. The material was CD4+ or CD8+ T cells sorted from blood, obtained in a trial of the OX40 agonist ivuxolimab. These receptors came from an adult with an advanced solid tumor such as melanoma, head and neck, liver or kidney cancer.

The V gene is TRBV15, the J gene TRBJ2-5; no definite D call. Germline CDR1 reads LNHNV; CDR2 reads YYDKDF (reference sequence). Trimming pared 0 bases from V and 0 bases from J, leaving 8 bases between. This CDR3 is built from 15 residues. The CDR3 nucleotides read TGTGCCACCAGCAGAGATCGACGGGACCAAGAGACCCAGTACTTC. It yields the protein CATSRDRRDQETQYF.

V and J are TRBV27 and TRBJ1-5; TRBD1 matches at 8 bases. The CDR3 runs 14 residues. V lost 4 bases, J lost 7 bases, and 6 bases stayed unmatched. Germline values: CDR1 MNHEY, CDR2 SMNVEV (reference sequence). In nucleotides, the CDR3 is TGTGCCAGCAGTTACGACAGGGGTGGCCAGCCCCAGCATTTT. This encodes CASSYDRGGQPQHF.

This clone has a single count. The V gene is TRBV6-5, the J gene TRBJ1-6; D is unclear. The CDR3 is 12 residues long. CDR1 is MNHEY, CDR2 SVGAGI, per germline. The V end lost 9 bases, the J end lost 7 bases, and 10 bases lay between the germline ends. As DNA, the CDR3 is TGTGCCAGTACCGGACCCAATTCACCCCTCCACTTT. Protein sequence: CASTGPNSPLHF.

The rearrangement links TRBV2 to TRBJ2-4, with D maybe TRBD2 (6 bases). The CDR3 has 19 amino acids. In germline, CDR1 is SNHLY, CDR2 FYNNEI. V was trimmed by 6 bases and J by 1 base, leaving 25 bases between them. The CDR3 protein is CASRPTGAPLGLAKNIQYF. The CDR3, as DNA: TGTGCCAGCAGACCTACGGGAGCTCCACTCGGGCTGGCCAAAAACATTCAGTACTTC.

V and J are TRBV18 and TRBJ2-5, with 8 bases that match TRBD1. CDR1 and CDR2 from the germline V gene are KGHSH and LQKENI. Losses at the gene ends were 3 bases for V and 6 bases for J; bases not matched to a gene: 6. The CDR3 has 14 residues. Here the CDR3 reads CASSPLDRGQTQYF. Here the CDR3 DNA reads TGTGCCAGCTCACCCCTAGACAGGGGTCAGACCCAGTACTTC.

The chain couples TRBV10-3 to TRBJ1-5; tentative D call: TRBD1 (6 bases). The CDR3 consists of 16 residues. From germline, CDR1 is ENHRY and CDR2 SYGVKD. V gave up 0 bases and J gave up 4 bases, with 13 bases separating them. Here the CDR3 DNA reads TGTGCCATCAGTGAGTCGACGTCCGGACAGAATCAGCCCCAGCATTTT. It specifies CAISESTSGQNQPQHF.

The chain carries TRBV27 and TRBJ1-5; D call uncertain. Germline V gene sequence: CDR1 MNHEY, CDR2 SMNVEV (reference sequence). The CDR3 is made up of 16 amino acids. Trimming stripped 0 bases from V and 6 bases from J, with 15 bases between. For the CDR3, the DNA is TGTGCCAGCAGTTTATCGGGAAACCTTCGGGGTCAGCCCCAGCATTTT. Protein product: CASSLSGNLRGQPQHF.

In this sample, this clone turned up once. In nucleotides, the CDR3 is TGTGCCAGCAGCAAAGGGGATGGGACAGGGATCTACAATGAGCAGTTCTTC. Protein product: CASSKGDGTGIYNEQFF. This rearrangement joins TRBV21-1 to TRBJ2-1; the D call of TRBD1 is as the table states it, not checked on the DNA. TRBV21-1 is marked as a pseudogene. This CDR3 contains 17 residues.

This chain connects TRBV29-1 to TRBJ2-1, with D perhaps TRBD2 (6 bases). There are 14 residues in the CDR3. The V end lost 5 bases, the J end lost 6 bases, and 17 bases lay between the germline ends. Germline lookup yields CDR1 SQVTM and CDR2 ANQGSEA. CDR3 protein: CSVSRGTDLNEQFF. The CDR3 bases are TGCAGCGTTTCCCGGGGGACGGATCTCAATGAGCAGTTCTTC.

J is TRBJ2-7 and V is TRBV10-1; 11 bases align to TRBD1. Looked up from germline, CDR1 is WNHNN and CDR2 is SYGVQD (reference sequence). Losses at the gene ends were 6 bases for V and 6 bases for J; bases not matched to a gene: 10. This CDR3 has 15 residues. DNA of the CDR3: TGCGCCAGCAGGGAATCCAGGACAGGGGGCTCCGAGCAGTACTTC. Translated, it gives CASRESRTGGSEQYF.

This rearrangement joins TRBV6-5 to TRBJ1-2; the D gene is possibly TRBD1 (5 bases). The CDR3 runs 14 residues. V lost 4 bases, J lost 7 bases, and 16 bases lay in between. Germline V gene lookup returns CDR1 MNHEY and CDR2 SVGAGI. The CDR3 sequence is CASSSPDTPGGYTF. CDR3 DNA sequence: TGTGCCAGCAGTTCCCCGGACACTCCCGGTGGCTACACCTTC.

V gene TRBV29-1 combines with J gene TRBJ2-6; possibly TRBD1 for D (5 bases). The CDR3 sequence is 14 residues long. Trimming shortened V by 4 bases and J by 0 bases, and 7 bases separated the two germline ends. Germline values: CDR1 SQVTM, CDR2 ANQGSEA. CDR3 in DNA: TGCAGCGTTGGGGGCAACTCTGGGGCCAACGTCCTGACTTTC. Amino acids: CSVGGNSGANVLTF. Complete variable domain (other parts from reference TRBV29-1 and TRBJ2-6): SAVISQKPSRDICQRGTSLTIQCQVDSQVTMMFWYRQQPGQSLTLIATANQGSEATYESGFVIDKFPISRPNLTFSTLTVSNMSPEDSSIYLCSVGGNSGANVLTFGAGSRLTVL.

The sample holds a few counts of this clone. The chain is built from TRBV4-1 and TRBJ1-5; D not certain. The germline V gene has CDR1 MGHRA and CDR2 YSYEKL. Trimming pared 0 bases from V and 0 bases from J, leaving 9 bases between. The CDR3 covers 16 residues. In nucleotides, the CDR3 is TGCGCCAGCAGCCAAGATTTATACCGTAGCAATCAGCCCCAGCATTTT. It yields the protein CASSQDLYRSNQPQHF.

V gene TRBV7-9 combines with J gene TRBJ1-5; D perhaps matches TRBD1 (5 bases). Germline values: CDR1 SEHNR, CDR2 FQNEAQ (reference sequence). V was pared by 2 bases and J by 6 bases, with 17 bases between. The CDR3 has 16 amino acids. Here the CDR3 reads CASSLSGPLGGQPQHF. The CDR3 DNA sequence: TGTGCCAGCAGCTTATCTGGCCCACTTGGGGGTCAGCCCCAGCATTTT. The variable domain in full, with the rest retrieved from reference TRBV7-9 and TRBJ1-5, is DTGVSQNPRHKITKRGQNVTFRCDPISEHNRLYWYRQTLGQGPEFLTYFQNEAQLEKSRLLSDRFSAERPKGSFSTLEIQRTEQGDSAMYLCASSLSGPLGGQPQHFGDGTRLSIL.

This clone came up once. This chain joins TRBV14 and TRBJ1-2; D ambiguous. V was clipped by 4 bases and J by 5 bases, with 17 bases between them. The CDR3 is 15 residues long. Germline CDR1 reads SGHDN; CDR2 reads FVKESK. The DNA for the CDR3 is TGTGCCAGCAGCCGGGAGGGCCGAAGCCTTTATGGCTACACCTTC. It translates to CASSREGRSLYGYTF.

The chain employs TRBV29-1 and TRBJ2-7; D is possibly TRBD1 (6 bases). This CDR3 contains 13 residues. Trimming stripped 7 bases from V and 2 bases from J, with 15 bases between. Germline V lookup: CDR1 SQVTM, CDR2 ANQGSEA. The chain's CDR3 is CSARTGMPYEQYF. Written as DNA, the CDR3 is TGCAGCGCCCGAACAGGGATGCCCTACGAGCAGTACTTC.

This chain links TRBV11-3 with TRBJ2-7, with a tentative D call TRBD1 (6 bases). Trimming took off 4 bases at V and 4 bases at J, with 14 bases between the two ends. This CDR3 is built from 14 residues. Per germline, CDR1 SGHNT and CDR2 YENEEA. In nucleotides, the CDR3 is TGTGCCAGCAGCTCTAGGACAGCCAATTACGAGCAGTACTTC. Protein sequence: CASSSRTANYEQYF.

This clone was picked up a small number of times. The chain is built from TRBV19 and TRBJ2-1; 8 bases match TRBD2. With 7 bases clipped from V and 0 bases from J, the junction kept 8 bases outside the gene matches. Germline V CDR1 and CDR2: LNHDA, SQIVND (reference sequence). This CDR3 spans 16 amino acids. CDR3 sequence reads: CASTEAGASSYNEQFF. The DNA of the CDR3 is TGTGCCAGTACCGAAGCGGGGGCGAGCTCCTACAATGAGCAGTTCTTC.

This rearrangement joins TRBV27 to TRBJ1-3, with 7 bases that match TRBD1. The CDR3 has 17 residues. Losses at the gene ends were 4 bases for V and 3 bases for J; bases not matched to a gene: 12. From germline, CDR1 is MNHEY and CDR2 SMNVEV (reference sequence). CDR3 sequence reads: CASSYLPLTGDGNTIYF. The CDR3 bases are TGTGCCAGCAGTTACCTTCCCCTAACAGGGGATGGAAACACCATATATTTT.

V gene TRBV4-2 combines with J gene TRBJ2-1, with 8 positions matching TRBD2. The V gene end was trimmed by 1 base and the J gene end by 5 bases; junction bases not matched to a gene: 10. The V gene's germline CDR1 is LGHNA and CDR2 YNFKEQ. CDR3 size: 17 residues. DNA of the CDR3: TGTGCCAGCAGCCAAGCCCCTCCGGGGGGGCCCAACAATGAGCAGTTCTTC. Residues: CASSQAPPGGPNNEQFF.

This clone was observed once. This sequence joins TRBV5-1 and TRBJ2-5; D gene unclear. Germline V lookup: CDR1 SGHRS, CDR2 YFSETQ. The CDR3 loop spans 14 amino acids. Trimming took off 4 bases at V and 4 bases at J, with 14 bases between the two ends. CDR3 DNA: TGCGCCAGCAGCCCTCGGGCGGATGGAGAGACCCAGTACTTC. Its protein product is CASSPRADGETQYF.

This clone occurred a few times. The CDR3 region is CASSVGVKANNSPLHF. As DNA, the CDR3 is TGTGCCAGCAGCGTAGGGGTAAAGGCTAATAATTCACCCCTCCACTTT. This chain joins TRBV9 and TRBJ1-6; D not resolved. The V gene's germline CDR1 is SGDLS and CDR2 YYNGEE. This CDR3 has 16 amino acids. The V end was cut by 0 bases, the J end by 5 bases, with 12 bases between.

The V call is TRBV2, the J call TRBJ1-6, with D possibly being TRBD1 (6 bases). This CDR3 has 18 residues. V shed 7 bases and J shed 7 bases, with 26 bases lying between them. The germline V gene encodes CDR1 SNHLY and CDR2 FYNNEI. CDR3 in amino acids: CASNRRGDLTVSNSPLHF. In DNA form, the CDR3 reads TGTGCCAGCAACCGGAGGGGGGACCTTACAGTATCCAATTCACCCCTCCACTTT. Complete variable domain (other parts from reference TRBV2 and TRBJ1-6): EPEVTQTPSHQVTQMGQEVILRCVPISNHLYFYWYRQILGQKVEFLVSFYNNEISEKSEIFDDQFSVERPDGSNFTLKIRSTKLEDSAMYFCASNRRGDLTVSNSPLHFGNGTRLTVT.

This sequence joins TRBV28 and TRBJ2-1, with 8 bases identical to TRBD2. J was trimmed by 11 bases and V by 7 bases; bases with no gene match: 13. From germline, CDR1 is MDHEN and CDR2 SYDVKM. The CDR3 contains 14 residues. The CDR3 DNA reads as TGTGCCAGCATCCCCCGGGGGGGGACTATTAAGCAGTTCTTC. Protein sequence: CASIPRGGTIKQFF. The full variable domain, its missing parts supplied by reference TRBV28 and TRBJ2-1, is DVKVTQSSRYLVKRTGEKVFLECVQDMDHENMFWYRQDPGLGLRLIYFSYDVKMKEKGDIPEGYSVSREKKERFSLILESASTNQTSMYLCASIPRGGTIKQFFGPGTRLTVL.

The chain carries TRBV6-6 and TRBJ1-6, with TRBD1 matching over 8 bases. J was trimmed by 1 base and V by 8 bases; bases with no gene match: 7. Germline V gives CDR1 MNHNY, CDR2 SVGAGI (reference sequence). This CDR3 comprises 16 residues. The CDR3 here is CASLQGGISYNSPLHF. The CDR3 region has the DNA TGTGCCAGCCTACAGGGGGGTATATCCTATAATTCACCCCTCCACTTT.

On this clone: One junction end disagrees with the germline gene, perhaps due to a read error. V and J are TRBV6-4 and TRBJ2-4; TRBD2 aligns across 14 bases. This CDR3 has 14 amino acids. From germline, CDR1 is MRHNA and CDR2 SNTAGT. The CDR3 nucleotides are TGTGCCAGCAGTGACTCTCCGGGACTAGCGGGGGCTTTCTTC. This encodes CASSDSPGLAGAFF.

The CDR3 DNA sequence: TGTGCCAGCGCCCCGACCGGGACCCGATTCACAGATACGCAGTATTTT. The encoded protein is CASAPTGTRFTDTQYF. The V gene is TRBV2, the J gene TRBJ2-3; D assignment may be TRBD1 or TRBD2 (5 bases each). Trimming shortened V by 8 bases and J by 2 bases, and 20 bases separated the two germline ends. This CDR3 region has 16 residues. The germline V gene encodes CDR1 SNHLY and CDR2 FYNNEI.

The chain carries TRBV6-6 and TRBJ1-1; the D is unclear. V was pared by 6 bases and J by 1 base, with 3 bases between. The germline CDR1 and CDR2 sequences are MNHNY and SVGAGI (reference sequence). The CDR3 has 11 amino acids. The CDR3 region is CASRQNTEAFF. The CDR3 bases are TGTGCCAGCAGACAGAACACTGAAGCTTTCTTT.

This rearrangement joins TRBV2 to TRBJ2-7, with a tentative D call TRBD2 (6 bases). The CDR3 is made up of 14 amino acids. V dropped 8 bases and J dropped 7 bases, with 21 bases sitting between them. Germline lookup yields CDR1 SNHLY and CDR2 FYNNEI. CDR3 amino acids: CASQPRTTPGEQYF. The DNA of the CDR3 is TGTGCCAGCCAACCACGGACTACTCCGGGGGAGCAGTACTTC.

The V call is TRBV6-1, the J call TRBJ2-2, with a tentative D call TRBD1 (5 bases). CDR3 length equals 15 residues. From germline, CDR1 is MNHNS and CDR2 SASEGT. V dropped 7 bases and J dropped 1 base, with 13 bases sitting between them. The CDR3 sequence: CASTLGVGNTGELFF. CDR3 in DNA: TGTGCCAGCACCCTAGGGGTGGGGAACACCGGGGAGCTGTTTTTT.

This clone was observed once. CDR3 bases: TGTGCCAGCACCCTTGACACTAGCAATCAGCCCCAGCATTTT. Protein: CASTLDTSNQPQHF. The chain combines TRBV6-1 with TRBJ1-5; no firm D call. The germline gives CDR1 MNHNS, CDR2 SASEGT. The CDR3 has 14 residues. Trimming took off 7 bases at V and 0 bases at J, with 10 bases between the two ends.